This T cell receptor (beta chain) was identified in a study of cytomegalovirus exposure and HLA in healthy donors. A multiplex PCR was run with 60 Vbeta primers and 13 Jbeta primers. Clones were sequenced by immunoSEQ multiplex PCR, and TCRdb holds only the in-frame ones, with some missing. The data show some 170,000 clones, approximately 72% seen once. Points from the study as a whole: Altogether, 150 or so TCR beta chains were recorded as cytomegalovirus-associated.

As concerns this clone: Its specificity is unknown.

The CDR3 contains 14 residues. Germline V gene lookup returns CDR1 MGHDK and CDR2 SYGVNS. Deletions cut 7 bases from V and 3 bases from J, with 15 bases between. The origin of this receptor is a human donor in good health. V is TRBV25-1 and J is TRBJ1-2; D is perhaps TRBD1 (5 bases). Sequencing input: PBMCs. DNA for the CDR3: TGTGCCAGCATTGAGGCAGGGAATGACTATGGCTACACCTTC. This encodes CASIEAGNDYGYTF.